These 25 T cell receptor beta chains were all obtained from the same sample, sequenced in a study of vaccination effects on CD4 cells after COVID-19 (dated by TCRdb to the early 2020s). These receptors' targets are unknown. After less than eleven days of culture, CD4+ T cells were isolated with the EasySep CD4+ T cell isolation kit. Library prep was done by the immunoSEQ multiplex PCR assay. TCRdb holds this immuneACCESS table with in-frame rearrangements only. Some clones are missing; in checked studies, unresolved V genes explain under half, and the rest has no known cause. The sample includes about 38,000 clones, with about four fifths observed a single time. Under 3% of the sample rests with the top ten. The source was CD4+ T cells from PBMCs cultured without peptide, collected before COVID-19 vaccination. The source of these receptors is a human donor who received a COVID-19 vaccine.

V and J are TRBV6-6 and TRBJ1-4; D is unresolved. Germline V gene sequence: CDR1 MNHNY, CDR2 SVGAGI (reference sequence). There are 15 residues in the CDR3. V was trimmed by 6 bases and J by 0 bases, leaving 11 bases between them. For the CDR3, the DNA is TGTGCCAGCAGGCTAGACGGTGCAACTAATGAAAAACTGTTTTTT. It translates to CASRLDGATNEKLFF.

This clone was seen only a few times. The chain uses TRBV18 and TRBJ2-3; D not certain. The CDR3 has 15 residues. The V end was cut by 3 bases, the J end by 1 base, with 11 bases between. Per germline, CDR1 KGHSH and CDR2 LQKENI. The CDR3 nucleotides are TGTGCCAGCTCACCCGGGCCTGTCGGCACAGATACGCAGTATTTT. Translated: CASSPGPVGTDTQYF.

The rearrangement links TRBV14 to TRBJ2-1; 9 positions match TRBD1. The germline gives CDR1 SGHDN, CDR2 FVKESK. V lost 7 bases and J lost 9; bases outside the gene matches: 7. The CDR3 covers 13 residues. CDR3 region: CASTRQGGSEQFF. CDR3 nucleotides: TGTGCCAGCACTCGACAGGGGGGGAGTGAGCAGTTCTTC.

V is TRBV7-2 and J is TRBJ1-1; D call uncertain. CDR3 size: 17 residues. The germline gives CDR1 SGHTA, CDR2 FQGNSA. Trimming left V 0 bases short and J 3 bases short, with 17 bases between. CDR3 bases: TGTGCCAGCAGCTTAGCCCCGAGTCTTTTTGCGTACACTGAAGCTTTCTTT. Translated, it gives CASSLAPSLFAYTEAFF.

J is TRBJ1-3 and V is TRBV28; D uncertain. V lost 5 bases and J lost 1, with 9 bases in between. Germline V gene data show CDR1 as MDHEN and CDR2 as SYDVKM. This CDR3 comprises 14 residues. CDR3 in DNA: TGTGCCAGCAGTCCCTCGGGGTCTGGAAACACCATATATTTT. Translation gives CASSPSGSGNTIYF.

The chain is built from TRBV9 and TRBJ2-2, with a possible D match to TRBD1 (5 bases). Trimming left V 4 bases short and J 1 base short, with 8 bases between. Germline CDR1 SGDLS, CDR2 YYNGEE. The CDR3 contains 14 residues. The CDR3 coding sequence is TGTGCCAGCAGCTCCGGACAGAACACCGGGGAGCTGTTTTTT. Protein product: CASSSGQNTGELFF.

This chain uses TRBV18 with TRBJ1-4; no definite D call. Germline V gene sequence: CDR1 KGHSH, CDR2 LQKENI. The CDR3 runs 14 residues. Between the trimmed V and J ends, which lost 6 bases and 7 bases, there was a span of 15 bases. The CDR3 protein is CASSADLSAEKLFF. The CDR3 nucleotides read TGTGCCAGCTCCGCAGACCTGTCGGCTGAAAAACTGTTTTTT.

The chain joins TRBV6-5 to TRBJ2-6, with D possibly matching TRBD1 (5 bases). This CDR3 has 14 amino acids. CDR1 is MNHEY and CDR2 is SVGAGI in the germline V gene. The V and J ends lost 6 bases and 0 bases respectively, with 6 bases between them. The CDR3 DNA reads TGTGCCAGCAGCACAGGCTCTGGGGCCAACGTCCTGACTTTC. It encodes CASSTGSGANVLTF.

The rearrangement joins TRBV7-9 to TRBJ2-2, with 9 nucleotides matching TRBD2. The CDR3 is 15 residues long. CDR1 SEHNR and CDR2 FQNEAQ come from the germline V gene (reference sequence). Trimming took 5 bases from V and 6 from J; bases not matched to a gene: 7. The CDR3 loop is CASSVRGGLAGELFF. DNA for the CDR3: TGTGCCAGCAGCGTGCGGGGGGGCCTAGCCGGGGAGCTGTTTTTT.

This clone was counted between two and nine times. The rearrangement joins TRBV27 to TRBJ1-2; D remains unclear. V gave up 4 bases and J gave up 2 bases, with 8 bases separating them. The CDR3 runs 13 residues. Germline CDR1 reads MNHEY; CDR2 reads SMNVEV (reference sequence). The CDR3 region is CASSSETNYGYTF. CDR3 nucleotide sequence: TGTGCCAGCAGTTCGGAGACCAACTATGGCTACACCTTC.

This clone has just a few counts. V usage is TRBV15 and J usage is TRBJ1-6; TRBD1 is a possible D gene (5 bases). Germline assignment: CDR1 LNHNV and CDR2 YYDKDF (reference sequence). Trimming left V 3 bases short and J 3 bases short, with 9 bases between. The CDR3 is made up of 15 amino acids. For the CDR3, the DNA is TGTGCCACCAGCAGGGCACAGGTCTATAATTCACCCCTCCACTTT. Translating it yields CATSRAQVYNSPLHF. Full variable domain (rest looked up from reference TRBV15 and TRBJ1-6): DAMVIQNPRYQVTQFGKPVTLSCSQTLNHNVMYWYQQKSSQAPKLLFHYYDKDFNNEADTPDNFQSRRPNTSFCFLDIRSPGLGDTAMYLCATSRAQVYNSPLHFGNGTRLTVT.

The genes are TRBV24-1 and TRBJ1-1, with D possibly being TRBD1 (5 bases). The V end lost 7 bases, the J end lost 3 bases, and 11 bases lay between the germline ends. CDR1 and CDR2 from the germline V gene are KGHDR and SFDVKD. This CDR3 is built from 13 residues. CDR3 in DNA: TGTGCCACCAGGACCAGGGAGGACACTGAAGCTTTCTTT. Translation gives CATRTREDTEAFF.

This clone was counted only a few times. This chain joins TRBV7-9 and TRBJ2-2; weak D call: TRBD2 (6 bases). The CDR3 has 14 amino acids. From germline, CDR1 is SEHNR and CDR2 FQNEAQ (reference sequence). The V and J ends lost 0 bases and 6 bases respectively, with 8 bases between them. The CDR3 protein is CASSLAWRAGELFF. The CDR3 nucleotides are TGTGCCAGCAGCTTAGCCTGGAGGGCCGGGGAGCTGTTTTTT. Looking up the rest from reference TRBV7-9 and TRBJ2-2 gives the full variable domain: DTGVSQNPRHKITKRGQNVTFRCDPISEHNRLYWYRQTLGQGPEFLTYFQNEAQLEKSRLLSDRFSAERPKGSFSTLEIQRTEQGDSAMYLCASSLAWRAGELFFGEGSRLTVL.

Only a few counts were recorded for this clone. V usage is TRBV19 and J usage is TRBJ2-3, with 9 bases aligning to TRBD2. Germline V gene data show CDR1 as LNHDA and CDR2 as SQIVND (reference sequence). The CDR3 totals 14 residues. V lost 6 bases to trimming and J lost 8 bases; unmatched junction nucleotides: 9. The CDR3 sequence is CASRPSGVAGTQYF. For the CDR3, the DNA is TGTGCCAGTAGGCCTAGCGGGGTGGCCGGTACGCAGTATTTT. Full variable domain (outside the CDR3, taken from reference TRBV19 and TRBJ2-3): DGGITQSPKYLFRKEGQNVTLSCEQNLNHDAMYWYRQDPGQGLRLIYYSQIVNDFQKGDIAEGYSVSREKKESFPLTVTSAQKNPTAFYLCASRPSGVAGTQYFGPGTRLTVL.

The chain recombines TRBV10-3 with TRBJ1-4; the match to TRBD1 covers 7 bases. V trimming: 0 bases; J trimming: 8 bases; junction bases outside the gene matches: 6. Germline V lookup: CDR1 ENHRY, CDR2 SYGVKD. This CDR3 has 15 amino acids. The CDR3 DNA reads TGTGCCATCAGTGAGTCGGCGGGAGGGGGCGAAAAACTGTTTTTT. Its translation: CAISESAGGGEKLFF.

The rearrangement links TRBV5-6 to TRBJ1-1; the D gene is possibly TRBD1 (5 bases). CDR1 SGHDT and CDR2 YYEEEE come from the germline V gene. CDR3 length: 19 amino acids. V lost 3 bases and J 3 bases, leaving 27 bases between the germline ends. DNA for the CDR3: TGTGCCAGCAGCTACCACAGATGGTCAGGGACGGTTGCTTACACTGAAGCTTTCTTT. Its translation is CASSYHRWSGTVAYTEAFF.

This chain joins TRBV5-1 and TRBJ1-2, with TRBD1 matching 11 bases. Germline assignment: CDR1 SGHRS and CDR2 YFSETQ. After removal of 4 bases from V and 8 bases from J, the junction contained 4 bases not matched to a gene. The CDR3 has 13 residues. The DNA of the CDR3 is TGCGCCAGCAGCCCGGACAGGGGGCAGGGCTACACCTTC. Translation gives CASSPDRGQGYTF.

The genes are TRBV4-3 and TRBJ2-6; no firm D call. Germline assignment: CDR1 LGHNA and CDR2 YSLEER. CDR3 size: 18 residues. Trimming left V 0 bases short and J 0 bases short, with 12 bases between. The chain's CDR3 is CASSQDRAPRSGANVLTF. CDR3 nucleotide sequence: TGCGCCAGCAGCCAAGATAGGGCACCCCGCTCTGGGGCCAACGTCCTGACTTTC.

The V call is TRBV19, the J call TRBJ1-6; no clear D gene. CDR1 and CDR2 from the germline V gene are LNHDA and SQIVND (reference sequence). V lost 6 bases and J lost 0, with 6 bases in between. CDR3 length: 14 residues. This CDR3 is CASRVSSYNSPLHF. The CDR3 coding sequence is TGTGCCAGTAGAGTGAGCTCCTATAATTCACCCCTCCACTTT. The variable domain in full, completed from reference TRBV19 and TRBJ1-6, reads DGGITQSPKYLFRKEGQNVTLSCEQNLNHDAMYWYRQDPGQGLRLIYYSQIVNDFQKGDIAEGYSVSREKKESFPLTVTSAQKNPTAFYLCASRVSSYNSPLHFGNGTRLTVT.

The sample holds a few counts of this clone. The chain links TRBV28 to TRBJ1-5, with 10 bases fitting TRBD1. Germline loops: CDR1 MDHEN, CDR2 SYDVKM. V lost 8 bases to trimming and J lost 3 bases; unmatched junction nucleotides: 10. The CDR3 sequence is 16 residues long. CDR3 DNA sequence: TGTGCCAGCCGGGACAGGGGCGGCCGGGACAATCAGCCCCAGCATTTT. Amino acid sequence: CASRDRGGRDNQPQHF.

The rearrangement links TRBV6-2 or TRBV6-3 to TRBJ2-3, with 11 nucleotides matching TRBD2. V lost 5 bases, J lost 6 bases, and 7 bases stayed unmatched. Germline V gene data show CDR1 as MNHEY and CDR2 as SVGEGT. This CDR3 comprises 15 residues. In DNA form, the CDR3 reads TGTGCCAGCAGTCCGAACACTAGCGGGGGTGATACGCAGTATTTT. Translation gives CASSPNTSGGDTQYF.

The CDR3 coding sequence is TGTGCCAGCAGCTTGACAGGGGGCAATGCTGGGGCCAACGTCCTGACTTTC. Its protein is CASSLTGGNAGANVLTF. The rearrangement links TRBV7-3 to TRBJ2-6, with TRBD1 identical over 10 bases. Trimming at V came to 3 bases and at J to 2 bases, leaving 4 bases not matched to a gene. CDR1 and CDR2 from the germline V gene are SGHTA and FQGTGA. This CDR3 is built from 17 residues. Looking up the rest from reference TRBV7-3 and TRBJ2-6 gives the full variable domain: GAGVSQTPSNKVTEKGKYVELRCDPISGHTALYWYRQSLGQGPEFLIYFQGTGAADDSGLPNDRFFAVRPEGSVSTLKIQRTERGDSAVYLCASSLTGGNAGANVLTFGAGSRLTVL.

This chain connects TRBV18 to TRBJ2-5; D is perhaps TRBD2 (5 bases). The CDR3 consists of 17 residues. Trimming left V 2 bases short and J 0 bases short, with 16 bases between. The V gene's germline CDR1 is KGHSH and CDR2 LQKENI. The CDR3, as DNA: TGTGCCAGCTCACCATCCGCGGGCCGGCCACACCAAGAGACCCAGTACTTC. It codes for CASSPSAGRPHQETQYF.

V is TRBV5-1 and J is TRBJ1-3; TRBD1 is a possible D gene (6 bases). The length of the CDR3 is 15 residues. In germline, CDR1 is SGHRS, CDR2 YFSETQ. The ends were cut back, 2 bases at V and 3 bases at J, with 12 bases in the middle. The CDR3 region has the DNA TGCGCCAGCAGCTTACAGGGATTCGGTGGAAACACCATATATTTT. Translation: CASSLQGFGGNTIYF.

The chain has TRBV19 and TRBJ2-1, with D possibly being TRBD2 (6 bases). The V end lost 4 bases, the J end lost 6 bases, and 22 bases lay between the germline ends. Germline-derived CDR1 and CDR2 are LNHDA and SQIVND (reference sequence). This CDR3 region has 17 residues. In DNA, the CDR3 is TGTGCCAGTAGTACCCGGGGGAAAGGCGGAAGGGTCAATGAGCAGTTCTTC. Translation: CASSTRGKGGRVNEQFF.